This T cell receptor (beta chain) was documented in a study of shared T cell receptors in the human thymus. V shed 5 bases, J shed 9 bases, and the junction held 9 bases outside the gene matches. The germline V gene encodes CDR1 MDHEN and CDR2 SYDVKM. The CDR3 sequence is 13 residues long. Assay: immunoSEQ multiplex PCR; the TCRdb copy retains only in-frame clones and omits some. The sample shows hundreds of thousands of clones, around 85% of them seen only once. These data were also filed under a second study, of human thymus T cells.

This TCR was sampled from a girl in the first two years of life with a congenital heart defect. The rearrangement joins TRBV28 to TRBJ1-1; 7 positions match TRBD1. Material for sequencing was thymocytes. The CDR3 loop is CASSPNRDSQAFF. CDR3 coding DNA: TGTGCCAGCAGTCCGAATAGGGACAGCCAAGCTTTCTTT.